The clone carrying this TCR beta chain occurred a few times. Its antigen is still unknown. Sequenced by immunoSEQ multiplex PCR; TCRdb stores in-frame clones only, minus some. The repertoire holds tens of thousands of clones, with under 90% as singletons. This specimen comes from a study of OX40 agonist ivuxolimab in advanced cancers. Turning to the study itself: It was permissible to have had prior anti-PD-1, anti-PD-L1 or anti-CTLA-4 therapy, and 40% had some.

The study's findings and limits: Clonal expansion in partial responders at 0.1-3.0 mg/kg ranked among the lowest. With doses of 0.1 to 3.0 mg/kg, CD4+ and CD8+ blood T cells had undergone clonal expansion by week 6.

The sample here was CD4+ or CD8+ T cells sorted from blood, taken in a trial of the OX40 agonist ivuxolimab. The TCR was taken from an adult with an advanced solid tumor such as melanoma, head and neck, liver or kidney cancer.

CDR3 in DNA: TGTGCCAGCAGCGTGGACAGAGATCAGCCCCAGCATTTT. This sequence encodes CASSVDRDQPQHF. The V gene is TRBV13, the J gene TRBJ1-5; a possible D gene is TRBD1 (6 bases). The germline gives CDR1 PRHDT, CDR2 FYEKMQ (reference sequence). V dropped 5 bases and J dropped 5 bases, with 10 bases sitting between them. CDR3 length: 13 amino acids.